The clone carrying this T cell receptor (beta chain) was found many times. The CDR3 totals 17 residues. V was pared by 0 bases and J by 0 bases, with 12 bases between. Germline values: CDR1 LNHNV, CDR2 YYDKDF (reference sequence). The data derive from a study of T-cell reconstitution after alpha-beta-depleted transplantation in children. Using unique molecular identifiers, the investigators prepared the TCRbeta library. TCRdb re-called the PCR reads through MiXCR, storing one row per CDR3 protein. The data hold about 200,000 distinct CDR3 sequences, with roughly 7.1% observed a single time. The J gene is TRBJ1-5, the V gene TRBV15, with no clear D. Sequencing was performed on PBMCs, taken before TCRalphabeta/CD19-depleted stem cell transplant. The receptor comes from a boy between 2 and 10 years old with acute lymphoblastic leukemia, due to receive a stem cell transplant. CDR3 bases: TGTGCCACCAGCAGAGATAAACATGGGCATAGCAATCAGCCCCAGCATTTT. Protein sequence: CATSRDKHGHSNQPQHF.